The rows below give T cell receptor beta chains drawn from one sample of a study of human T cells and chemical hapten exposure. TCRdb reanalysed the RACE reads using MiXCR and keeps one entry per CDR3 protein. The sample shows over 70,000 distinct CDR3 sequences, roughly a tenth of them seen only once. Sequencing was performed on whole blood, taken in connection with sensitization to the hapten diphenylcyclopropenone (DPC). The receptor set was obtained from a woman aged 25 to 45 with alopecia areata. Some clones in this sample may be carry-over from other donors' samples. CDR3s include the opening cysteine and the closing phenylalanine or tryptophan. D genes are given only for firm matches. Not every row has a clone size; where given, it reads once, few, many or a size class.

j_gene | d_gene | abundance | v_gene | CDR3aa | CDR3nt
TRBJ2-1 | TRBD2 | few | TRBV20-1 | CSAPGTSGMHYNEQFF | TGCAGTGCCCCTGGGACTAGCGGGATGCACTACAATGAGCAGTTCTTC
TRBJ1-3 | NA | many | TRBV7-9 | CASSPGLNSGNTIYF | TGTGCCAGCAGCCCGGGGCTTAACTCTGGAAACACCATATATTTT
TRBJ1-4 | NA | NA | TRBV28 | CASTSGQFNEKLFF | NA
TRBJ1-1 | NA | few | TRBV4-1 | CASSQELRTVQNTEAFF | TGCGCCAGCAGCCAAGAGCTAAGGACAGTTCAGAACACTGAAGCTTTCTTT
TRBJ2-4 | NA | NA | TRBV20-1 | CSAPSPERYIQYF | TGCAGTGCTCCAAGTCCGGAGAGGTACATTCAGTACTTC
TRBJ1-1 | NA | NA | TRBV7-8 | CASKISGANTEAFF | TGTGCCAGCAAAATCTCGGGGGCAAACACTGAAGCTTTCTTT
TRBJ2-3 | TRBD2 | few | TRBV9 | CASSGGLAVADTQYF | TGTGCCAGCAGCGGGGGACTAGCGGTGGCAGATACGCAGTATTTT
TRBJ2-7 | NA | NA | TRBV20-1 | CSAREVSSYEQYF | TGCAGTGCTAGAGAGGTCTCCTCCTACGAGCAGTACTTC
TRBJ2-5 | TRBD2 | NA | TRBV28 | CASSSPAGVETQYF | TGTGCCAGCAGTTCCCCCGCGGGAGTAGAGACCCAGTACTTC
TRBJ2-7 | NA | NA | TRBV11-2 | CASSTRMQGRDRYEQYF | TGTGCCAGCAGCACCCGAATGCAGGGGCGGGACCGCTACGAGCAGTACTTC
TRBJ2-3 | NA | many | TRBV10-3 | CAISTGSGTDTQYF | TGTGCCATCAGTACGGGCAGCGGCACAGATACGCAGTATTTT
TRBJ1-5 | NA | few | TRBV6-2/TRBV6-3 | CASSTQSGFNQPQHF | TGTGCCAGCAGTACCCAGTCCGGGTTCAATCAGCCCCAGCATTTT
TRBJ1-2 | NA | many | TRBV12-3/TRBV12-4 | CASSPKTYGYTF | TGTGCCAGCAGTCCAAAAACGTATGGCTACACCTTC
TRBJ2-1 | NA | NA | TRBV3-1 | CASSQGPGNNEQFF | TGTGCCAGCAGCCAAGGCCCAGGGAACAATGAGCAGTTCTTC
TRBJ2-3 | TRBD2 | many | TRBV7-6 | CASRIIAGGPDTQYF | TGTGCCAGCAGAATAATAGCGGGGGGGCCCGATACGCAGTATTTT
TRBJ1-2 | TRBD1 | many | TRBV15 | CATSSFIGQGPGYTF | TGTGCCACCAGCAGCTTCATCGGACAGGGACCTGGCTACACCTTC
TRBJ1-2 | NA | NA | TRBV28 | CASRRGLNYGYTF | TGTGCCAGCAGACGAGGGCTGAACTATGGCTACACCTTC
TRBJ1-5 | NA | few | TRBV6-1 | CASSEHPPGASNQPQHF | TGTGCCAGCAGTGAACACCCCCCCGGGGCTAGCAATCAGCCCCAGCATTTT
TRBJ2-5 | TRBD2 | many | TRBV29-1 | CSVSGGEGSYQETQYF | TGCAGCGTTAGTGGGGGGGAAGGGTCGTACCAAGAGACCCAGTACTTC
TRBJ1-6 | NA | few | TRBV28 | CASEGYNSPLHF | TGTGCCAGTGAAGGGTATAATTCACCCCTCCACTTT
TRBJ1-5 | NA | many | TRBV6-6 | CATQPDRLNQPQHF | TGTGCCACCCAACCCGACAGGCTTAATCAGCCCCAGCATTTT
TRBJ2-2 | NA | many | TRBV7-9 | CADGPANTGELFF | TGTGCCGACGGCCCTGCGAACACCGGGGAGCTGTTTTTT
TRBJ1-6 | NA | many | TRBV5-1 | CASSRDGGSPLHF | TGCGCCAGCAGCCGGGACGGAGGTTCACCCCTCCACTTT
TRBJ1-1 | TRBD1 | NA | TRBV7-8 | CAAGGMNTEAFF | TGTGCCGCAGGGGGCATGAACACTGAAGCTTTCTTT
TRBJ2-3 | NA | few | TRBV3-1 | CASSQETVTDTQYF | TGTGCCAGCAGCCAGGAGACAGTAACAGATACGCAGTATTTT
TRBJ1-1 | NA | few | TRBV4-1 | CASSPAGTGNTEAFF | TGCGCCAGCAGCCCAGCGGGGACGGGGAACACTGAAGCTTTCTTT
TRBJ1-1 | NA | NA | TRBV18 | CASSPQDITNTEAFF | TGTGCCAGCTCACCCCAAGATATCACTAACACTGAAGCTTTCTTT
TRBJ1-2 | TRBD1 | NA | TRBV15 | CATSRGTGGNYGYTF | TGTGCCACCAGCAGAGGGACAGGGGGCAACTATGGCTACACCTTC
TRBJ1-1 | TRBD1 | NA | TRBV28 | CASPRGTEAFF | TGTGCCAGCCCCAGGGGGACTGAAGCTTTCTTT
TRBJ2-7 | NA | NA | TRBV19 | CASTTATGTSYEQYF | TGTGCCAGTACCACTGCGACAGGCACCTCATACGAGCAGTACTTC
TRBJ2-1 | NA | few | TRBV5-1 | CASSLKRDKIWNEQFF | TGCGCCAGCAGCTTGAAGAGGGATAAAATTTGGAATGAGCAGTTCTTC
TRBJ2-7 | NA | NA | TRBV29-1 | CSAIGGMDSYEQYF | TGCAGCGCCATAGGGGGGATGGACTCCTACGAGCAGTACTTC
TRBJ2-3 | NA | many | TRBV28 | CASSPPGRGTRDTQYF | TGTGCCAGCAGTCCCCCTGGGCGGGGTACCCGAGATACGCAGTATTTT
TRBJ2-5 | TRBD1 | NA | TRBV7-8 | CASSRGQSPETQYF | TGTGCCAGCAGCCGGGGACAGTCGCCAGAGACCCAGTACTTC
TRBJ1-2 | NA | many | TRBV30 | CAWSVGYYYGYTF | TGTGCCTGGAGTGTCGGGTATTACTATGGCTACACCTTC
TRBJ2-5 | NA | NA | TRBV9 | CASSVSASLAQETQYF | TGTGCCAGCAGCGTTTCGGCTAGCCTAGCCCAAGAGACCCAGTACTTC
TRBJ2-7 | TRBD1 | NA | TRBV30 | CAWSTGAWEQYF | TGTGCCTGGAGCACAGGGGCCTGGGAGCAGTACTTC
TRBJ2-3 | NA | NA | TRBV10-3 | CAISITTDTQYF | TGTGCCATCAGCATAACCACAGATACGCAGTATTTT
TRBJ2-3 | TRBD2 | NA | TRBV2 | CASSDPTSGGHIDTQYF | TGTGCCAGCAGTGATCCGACTAGCGGGGGGCATATAGATACGCAGTATTTT
TRBJ1-2 | NA | many | TRBV29-1 | CSVDYGYTF | TGCAGCGTTGATTATGGCTACACCTTC
TRBJ2-1 | NA | NA | TRBV28 | CASSLSGGDEQFF | TGTGCCAGCAGCCTCTCCGGCGGCGATGAGCAGTTCTTC
TRBJ1-2 | NA | few | TRBV20-1 | CSARDRGQSGYGYTF | TGCAGTGCTAGAGACCGTGGACAGAGTGGGTATGGCTACACCTTC
TRBJ2-5 | NA | many | TRBV7-9 | CASSLDGGETQYF | TGTGCCAGCAGCTTAGACGGGGGAGAGACCCAGTACTTC
TRBJ2-1 | NA | many | TRBV29-1 | CSAAPASSFNEQFF | TGCAGCGCTGCACCGGCGTCTAGCTTCAATGAGCAGTTCTTC
TRBJ1-1 | NA | many | TRBV9 | CASSPRSYTEAFF | TGTGCCAGCAGCCCCCGTAGCTACACTGAAGCTTTCTTT
TRBJ2-7 | NA | NA | TRBV4-2 | CASSQGVQGYEQYF | TGTGCCAGCAGCCAAGGAGTACAGGGCTACGAGCAGTACTTC
TRBJ2-6 | TRBD1 | few | TRBV2 | CASRLDRGWANVLTF | TGTGCCAGCAGGTTAGACAGGGGTTGGGCCAACGTCCTGACTTTC
TRBJ1-5 | NA | many | TRBV7-2 | CASSLSRDQPQHF | TGTGCCAGCAGCTTATCCCGGGATCAGCCCCAGCATTTT
TRBJ2-7 | NA | many | TRBV28 | CASVGLRGDEQYF | TGTGCCAGCGTCGGGCTGAGGGGTGACGAGCAGTACTTC
TRBJ1-2 | NA | NA | TRBV28 | CASSLSPGYGYTF | TGTGCCAGCAGTCTTAGCCCGGGCTATGGCTACACCTTC
TRBJ1-6 | NA | NA | TRBV28 | CASGIGGSYNSPLHF | TGTGCCAGCGGGATAGGGGGTTCATATAATTCACCCCTCCACTTT
TRBJ1-5 | NA | few | TRBV6-5 | CASSYGEAPQPQHF | TGTGCCAGCAGTTACGGGGAGGCCCCACAGCCCCAGCATTTT
TRBJ1-5 | NA | many | TRBV6-2/TRBV6-3 | CASSDDRNNQPQHF | TGTGCCAGCAGCGACGACAGAAACAATCAGCCCCAGCATTTT
TRBJ2-1 | NA | few | TRBV5-8 | CASSLQSSYNEQFF | TGTGCCAGCAGCTTACAGAGCTCCTACAATGAGCAGTTCTTC
TRBJ2-1 | TRBD2 | NA | TRBV24-1 | CATSDTTSGRRNEQFF | TGTGCCACCAGTGACACGACTAGCGGGAGGAGAAATGAGCAGTTCTTC
TRBJ2-1 | NA | few | TRBV11-3 | CASSSYPSSYNEQFF | TGTGCCAGCAGCAGCTACCCGAGCTCCTACAATGAGCAGTTCTTC
TRBJ1-1 | NA | medium-sized | TRBV11-2 | CASSFRANTEAFF | TGTGCCAGCAGCTTTAGAGCGAACACTGAAGCTTTCTTT